The clone carrying this TCR beta chain was found a few times. Its antigen is still unknown. The CDR3 is 14 amino acids. Trimming left V 1 base short and J 8 bases short, with 14 bases between. The entry originates in a study of post-analysis software for immune sequencing data. Study context: In terms of disease course, relapsing-remitting, secondary progressive and progressive-relapsing multiple sclerosis were included. Overall study findings and caveats: By F measure, samples from a shared preparation batch strongly co-clustered. TRBV5-6, TRBV5-1 and TRBV20-1 were among roughly 5 TRBV segments more frequent in patients than controls. Compared against controls, patients with multiple sclerosis displayed significantly lower normalized Chao1 diversity.

Sequencing libraries made from TCR beta cDNA carried unique molecular identifiers. The authors obtained about 520,000 cDNA molecules from approximately 0.95 to 9.8 million T cells. TCRdb redid the calling of the PCR reads with MiXCR, one entry per CDR3 protein. The profile shows fewer than 900,000 distinct CDR3 sequences, 46% of them singletons. This receptor was obtained from a girl under 18 with multiple sclerosis. This rearrangement joins TRBV12-3 or TRBV12-4 to TRBJ1-2; maybe TRBD1 (5 bases). Sequencing was performed on blood. CDR3 in DNA: TGTGCCAGCAGTTTAGGTGACGGGGCGGGAGGCTACACCTTC. This gives the protein CASSLGDGAGGYTF.